The T cell receptor (beta chain) described here comes from a study of T-cell reconstitution after alpha-beta-depleted transplantation in children. The CDR3 covers 15 residues. Trimming cost V 5 bases and J 10 bases, with 21 bases left between them. Germline V gives CDR1 SEHNR, CDR2 FQNEAQ (reference sequence). Unique molecular identifiers were incorporated into the prepared TCRbeta library. MiXCR was run by TCRdb on the PCR reads, yielding one entry per CDR3 protein. The repertoire holds some 500,000 distinct CDR3 sequences, with approximately 20% as singletons. The input for sequencing was PBMCs from the stem cell graft donor, taken from the stem cell graft. The sequence was obtained from a human donor who donated a stem cell graft to a child with acute lymphoblastic leukemia. The rearrangement joins TRBV7-9 to TRBJ2-1; possibly TRBD1 for D (5 bases). The CDR3 reads CASSPQGYPVEEQFF. The CDR3 DNA follows: TGTGCCAGCAGCCCCCAGGGCTATCCGGTCGAAGAGCAGTTCTTC.